The 22 T cell receptor beta chains reported below all come from one sample, sequenced in a study of cytomegalovirus exposure and HLA in healthy donors. TCRdb's copy holds only in-frame clones and misses some; the assay was immunoSEQ multiplex PCR. Among under 140,000 clones listed, more than 70% were seen once. Sequencing was done on a sample of PBMCs. All receptors derive from a woman in her late teens or twenties in good health and CMV-seronegative.

The chain couples TRBV9 to TRBJ2-3, with 7 bases lining up with TRBD2. CDR3 size: 15 residues. Per the germline V gene, CDR1 is SGDLS and CDR2 is YYNGEE. The junction had 6 bases not matched to a gene; V was cut back by 2 bases and J by 3 bases. CDR3 bases: TGTGCCAGCAGCGTGCTGTGGGAGGGGACAGATACGCAGTATTTT. Its protein product is CASSVLWEGTDTQYF.

There are a few counts of this clone. CDR3 sequence reads: CASSFRDSGELFF. The CDR3 DNA is TGTGCCAGCAGCTTCAGGGATTCCGGGGAGCTGTTTTTT. The rearrangement links TRBV7-9 to TRBJ2-2, with D possibly TRBD1 on 5 matching bases. With 3 bases removed from V and 6 bases from J, the gap between germline ends came to 8 bases. Germline-derived CDR1 and CDR2 are SEHNR and FQNEAQ (reference sequence). The CDR3 covers 13 residues.

J is TRBJ2-7 and V is TRBV7-2; the D gene is possibly TRBD2 (5 bases). V lost 3 bases and J 2 bases, leaving 11 bases between the germline ends. The CDR3 is 14 amino acids. Germline V gene data show CDR1 as SGHTA and CDR2 as FQGNSA. The CDR3 DNA reads as TGTGCCAGCAGCTTTAACCCGGGAACCTACGAGCAGTACTTC. Protein: CASSFNPGTYEQYF.

The CDR3 loop reads CATDGGGGPVEQFF. As DNA, the CDR3 is TGTGCCACCGACGGCGGGGGAGGGCCGGTTGAGCAGTTCTTC. V is TRBV15 and J is TRBJ2-1, with TRBD2 identical over 7 bases. The trim removed 8 bases at V and 9 bases at J, leaving 13 bases unmatched. This CDR3 is built from 14 residues. Germline CDR1 is LNHNV and CDR2 is YYDKDF (reference sequence).

This clone occurred once. The chain links TRBV7-9 to TRBJ1-6; tentative D call: TRBD1 (6 bases). The CDR3 has 17 amino acids. The germline CDR1 and CDR2 sequences are SEHNR and FQNEAQ (reference sequence). Trimming stripped 1 base from V and 0 bases from J, with 10 bases between. CDR3 nucleotide sequence: TGTGCCAGCAGCTTAGGACAGGAGAGCTCCTATAATTCACCCCTCCACTTT. As protein: CASSLGQESSYNSPLHF.

The chain carries TRBV5-6 and TRBJ2-7; 11 bases fit TRBD1. The CDR3 has 17 residues. Germline values: CDR1 SGHDT, CDR2 YYEEEE. J was trimmed by 2 bases and V by 4 bases; bases with no gene match: 11. CDR3 sequence reads: CASSPARDRGTPYEQYF. In DNA, the CDR3 is TGTGCCAGCAGCCCCGCTAGGGACAGGGGGACCCCCTACGAGCAGTACTTC.

The genes are TRBV9 and TRBJ2-2; the D gene is possibly TRBD1 (5 bases). The CDR3 covers 14 residues. CDR1 and CDR2 (germline): SGDLS, YYNGEE. Trimming shortened V by 4 bases and J by 4 bases, and 11 bases separated the two germline ends. In DNA, the CDR3 is TGTGCCAGCAGCTCAACAGGTCTCACCGGGGAGCTGTTTTTT. As protein: CASSSTGLTGELFF.

V usage is TRBV6-4 and J usage is TRBJ2-1, with 7 bases lining up with TRBD1. The germline V gene has CDR1 MRHNA and CDR2 SNTAGT. The J segment lost 2 bases and the V segment lost 5 bases, leaving 6 bases of the junction unmatched. The CDR3 spans 15 residues. The CDR3 region is CASSLQQGTYNEQFF. Written as DNA, the CDR3 is TGTGCCAGCAGTTTACAACAGGGGACCTACAATGAGCAGTTCTTC.

V and J are TRBV28 and TRBJ2-4, with D perhaps TRBD2 (6 bases). V was shortened by 7 bases and J by 2 bases, with 21 bases between the two germline ends. CDR1 and CDR2 from the germline V gene are MDHEN and SYDVKM. This CDR3 comprises 17 residues. For the CDR3, the DNA is TGTGCCAGCAATTACCGCTGGCGGGGAGTATCCAAAAACATTCAGTACTTC. Amino acids: CASNYRWRGVSKNIQYF.

The chain carries TRBV7-2 and TRBJ2-7; TRBD2 might be the D (5 bases). The CDR3 spans 14 residues. The germline gives CDR1 SGHTA, CDR2 FQGNSA. V lost 4 bases to trimming and J lost 5 bases, with 15 bases between them. The CDR3 DNA follows: TGTGCCAGCAGCTCCCGACTACCGCGGAACGAGCAGTACTTC. The encoded protein is CASSSRLPRNEQYF.

The chain couples TRBV10-3 to TRBJ2-3; D not resolved. This CDR3 contains 13 residues. Looked up from germline, CDR1 is ENHRY and CDR2 is SYGVKD. The V gene lost 8 bases and the J gene lost 0 bases, with 9 bases spanning the gap. CDR3: CAIGFGSTDTQYF. In DNA, the CDR3 is TGTGCCATCGGCTTCGGGAGCACAGATACGCAGTATTTT.

The CDR3 bases are TGTGCCAGCAGCTCACTCCCGGAGACCGGGACTTTCTTT. Translated: CASSSLPETGTFF. The chain employs TRBV7-3 and TRBJ1-1; D is unresolved. CDR1 is SGHTA and CDR2 is FQGTGA in the germline V gene. This CDR3 spans 13 amino acids. Trimming took off 4 bases at V and 12 bases at J, with 18 bases between the two ends.

The count of this clone is one. The genes are TRBV4-3 and TRBJ1-4, with TRBD1 identical over 8 bases. V dropped 2 bases and J dropped 8; count of bases not matched to a gene: 7. The V gene's germline CDR1 is LGHNA and CDR2 YSLEER. The CDR3 spans 15 residues. This CDR3 is CASSQQQGGREKLFF. The CDR3 DNA follows: TGCGCCAGCAGCCAACAACAGGGGGGTCGGGAAAAACTGTTTTTT.

This clone has only one observation. The chain combines TRBV7-9 with TRBJ2-1; 8 positions match TRBD1. Germline loops: CDR1 SEHNR, CDR2 FQNEAQ (reference sequence). CDR3 length: 15 residues. The V and J ends lost 1 base and 6 bases, in that order; junction bases with no gene match: 5. The CDR3 bases are TGTGCCAGCAGCTTAGAACAGGGGGTTCGCAATGAGCAGTTCTTC. Protein sequence: CASSLEQGVRNEQFF.

The rearrangement links TRBV27 to TRBJ2-3; 11 bases match TRBD2. The CDR3 is 16 amino acids. Unmatched junction bases numbered 6, after V lost 5 bases and J lost 2 bases. Germline values: CDR1 MNHEY, CDR2 SMNVEV (reference sequence). The CDR3, as DNA: TGTGCCAGCAGTCCGGGGACTAGCGGACACACAGATACGCAGTATTTT. It specifies CASSPGTSGHTDTQYF.

The V and J genes are TRBV13 and TRBJ2-5; maybe TRBD1 (5 bases). CDR1 and CDR2 from the germline V gene are PRHDT and FYEKMQ (reference sequence). This CDR3 is built from 15 residues. Deletions cut 2 bases from V and 4 bases from J, with 14 bases between. CDR3 sequence (DNA): TGTGCCAGCAGCTTAAGTCAGGGTGGTGGAGAGACCCAGTACTTC. The encoded protein is CASSLSQGGGETQYF. The entire variable domain, with the rest obtained from reference TRBV13 and TRBJ2-5, is as follows: AAGVIQSPRHLIKEKRETATLKCYPIPRHDTVYWYQQGPGQDPQFLISFYEKMQSDKGSIPDRFSAQQFSDYHSELNMSSLELGDSALYFCASSLSQGGGETQYFGPGTRLLVL.

The genes are TRBV20-1 and TRBJ2-3; D not certain. The germline gives CDR1 DFQATT, CDR2 SNEGSKA (reference sequence). This CDR3 region has 11 residues. The V end was cut by 6 bases, the J end by 4 bases, with 8 bases between. CDR3 in DNA: TGCAGTGCCCATAGTTCAGATACGCAGTATTTT. Translation gives CSAHSSDTQYF.

There are a few counts of this clone. The rearrangement links TRBV2 to TRBJ1-2; tentative D call: TRBD1 (5 bases). Germline assignment: CDR1 SNHLY and CDR2 FYNNEI. Trimming stripped 3 bases from V and 7 bases from J, with 12 bases between. CDR3 size: 13 residues. The CDR3 nucleotides read TGTGCCAGCAGTGACGCAGGGTTTGGTGGCTACACCTTC. Translation: CASSDAGFGGYTF.

Here the CDR3 reads CASSQGFRQPSYEQYF. The CDR3 nucleotides are TGCGCCAGCAGCCAGGGGTTTCGACAGCCATCCTACGAGCAGTACTTC. The J gene is TRBJ2-7, the V gene TRBV4-3; weak D call: TRBD1 (5 bases). Trimming cost V 3 bases and J 1 base, with 16 bases left between them. The CDR3 sequence is 16 residues long. The germline V gene encodes CDR1 LGHNA and CDR2 YSLEER.

The gene calls are TRBV19 and TRBJ2-7; D is perhaps TRBD1 (6 bases). V was trimmed by 5 bases and J by 5 bases, leaving 16 bases between them. The CDR3 sequence is 14 residues long. CDR1 and CDR2 from the germline V gene are LNHDA and SQIVND (reference sequence). The CDR3 loop reads CASSPAGVPNEQYF. The CDR3 DNA sequence: TGTGCCAGTAGTCCTGCAGGGGTCCCAAACGAGCAGTACTTC.

This chain links TRBV5-1 with TRBJ2-5; 11 bases are shared with TRBD2. Germline trimming cut 4 bases from V and 2 bases from J; bases unmatched to any gene: 7. The CDR3 contains 16 residues. Germline CDR1 and CDR2: SGHRS and YFSETQ. CDR3 region: CASSTTGTSGQETQYF. In nucleotides, the CDR3 is TGCGCCAGCAGCACCACCGGGACTAGCGGACAAGAGACCCAGTACTTC.

The chain has TRBV5-1 and TRBJ1-1; 8 bases align to TRBD1. The CDR3 is made up of 15 amino acids. Germline CDR1 is SGHRS and CDR2 is YFSETQ. V trimming: 1 base; J trimming: 0 bases; junction bases outside the gene matches: 2. CDR3 bases: TGCGCCAGCAGCTTGCGGACAGGGATGAACACTGAAGCTTTCTTT. Its protein is CASSLRTGMNTEAFF.